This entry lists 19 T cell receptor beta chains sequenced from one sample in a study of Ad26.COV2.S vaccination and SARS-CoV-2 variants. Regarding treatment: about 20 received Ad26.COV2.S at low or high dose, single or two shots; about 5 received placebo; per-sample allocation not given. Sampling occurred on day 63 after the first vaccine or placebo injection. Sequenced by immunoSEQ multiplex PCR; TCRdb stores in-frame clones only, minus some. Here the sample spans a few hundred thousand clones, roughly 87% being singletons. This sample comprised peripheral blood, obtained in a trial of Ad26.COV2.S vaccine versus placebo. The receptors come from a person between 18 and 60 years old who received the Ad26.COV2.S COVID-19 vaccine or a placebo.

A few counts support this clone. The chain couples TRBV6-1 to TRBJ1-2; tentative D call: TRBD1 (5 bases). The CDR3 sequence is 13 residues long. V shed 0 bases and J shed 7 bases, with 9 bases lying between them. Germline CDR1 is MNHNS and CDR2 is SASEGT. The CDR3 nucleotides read TGTGCCAGCAGTGAAGCGCCTGGGGGTGGCTACACCTTC. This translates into CASSEAPGGGYTF.

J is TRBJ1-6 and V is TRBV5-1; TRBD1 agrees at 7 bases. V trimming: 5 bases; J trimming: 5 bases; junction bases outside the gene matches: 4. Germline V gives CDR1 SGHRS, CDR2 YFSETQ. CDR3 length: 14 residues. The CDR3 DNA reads TGCGCCAGCAGGTCGGGACAGAATAATTCACCCCTCCACTTT. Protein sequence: CASRSGQNNSPLHF.

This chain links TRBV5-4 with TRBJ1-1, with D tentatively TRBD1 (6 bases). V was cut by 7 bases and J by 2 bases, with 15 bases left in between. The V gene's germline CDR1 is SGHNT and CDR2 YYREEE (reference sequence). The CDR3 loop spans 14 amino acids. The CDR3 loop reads CASGAGVLNTEAFF. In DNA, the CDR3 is TGTGCCAGCGGAGCAGGGGTACTAAACACTGAAGCTTTCTTT. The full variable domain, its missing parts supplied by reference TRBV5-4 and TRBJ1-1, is ETGVTQSPTHLIKTRGQQVTLRCSSQSGHNTVSWYQQALGQGPQFIFQYYREEENGRGNFPPRFSGLQFPNYSSELNVNALELDDSALYLCASGAGVLNTEAFFGQGTRLTVV.

The CDR3 DNA sequence: TGTGCCAGCAGCGAGGGCGGCAGGGTTTTGTACGAGCAGTACTTC. Amino acids: CASSEGGRVLYEQYF. The chain links TRBV7-2 to TRBJ2-7; D may match TRBD1 or TRBD2 (5 bases each). The CDR3 length is 15 residues. CDR1 is SGHTA, CDR2 FQGNSA, per germline. The ends were cut back, 5 bases at V and 4 bases at J, with 18 bases in the middle.

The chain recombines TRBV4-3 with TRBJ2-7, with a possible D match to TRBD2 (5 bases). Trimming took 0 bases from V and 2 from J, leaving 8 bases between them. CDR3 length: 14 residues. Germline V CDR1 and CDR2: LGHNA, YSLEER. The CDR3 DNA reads TGCGCCAGCAGCCAAGACCGGGAAACCTACGAGCAGTACTTC. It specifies CASSQDRETYEQYF.

Here the CDR3 reads CGSVRVISPEAFF. The CDR3 DNA follows: TGTGGCTCGGTCCGGGTCATTTCTCCTGAAGCTTTCTTT. The V call is TRBV7-9, the J call TRBJ1-1; D is unclear. The germline V gene has CDR1 SEHNR and CDR2 FQNEAQ (reference sequence). The CDR3 contains 13 residues.

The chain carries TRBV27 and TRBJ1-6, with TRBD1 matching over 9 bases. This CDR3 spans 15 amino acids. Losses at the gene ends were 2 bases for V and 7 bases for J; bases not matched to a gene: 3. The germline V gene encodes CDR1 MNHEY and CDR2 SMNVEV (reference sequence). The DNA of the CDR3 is TGTGCCAGCAGTTTAACGGACAGGGGAAATTCACCCCTCCACTTT. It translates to CASSLTDRGNSPLHF.

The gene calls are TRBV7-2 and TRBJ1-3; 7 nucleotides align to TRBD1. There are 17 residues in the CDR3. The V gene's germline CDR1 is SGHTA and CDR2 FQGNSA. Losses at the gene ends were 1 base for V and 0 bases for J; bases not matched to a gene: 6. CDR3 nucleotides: TGTGCCAGCAGCTTAGTAAGACAGGGCCTCTCTGGAAACACCATATATTTT. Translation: CASSLVRQGLSGNTIYF.

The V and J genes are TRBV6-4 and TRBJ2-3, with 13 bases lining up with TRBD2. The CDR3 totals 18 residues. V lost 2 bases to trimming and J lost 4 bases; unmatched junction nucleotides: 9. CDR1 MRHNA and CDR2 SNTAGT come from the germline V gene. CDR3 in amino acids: CASSDGGLAGDRADTQYF. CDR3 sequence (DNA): TGTGCCAGCAGTGACGGTGGACTAGCGGGGGATAGGGCAGATACGCAGTATTTT.

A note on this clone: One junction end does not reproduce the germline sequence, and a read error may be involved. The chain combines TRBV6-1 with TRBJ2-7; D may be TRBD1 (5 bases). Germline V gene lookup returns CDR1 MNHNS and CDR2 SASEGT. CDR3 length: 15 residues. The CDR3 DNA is TGTGCCAGCAGTGAAGAGTCAGGGAACTCCCACGAGCAGTACTTC. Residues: CASSEESGNSHEQYF.

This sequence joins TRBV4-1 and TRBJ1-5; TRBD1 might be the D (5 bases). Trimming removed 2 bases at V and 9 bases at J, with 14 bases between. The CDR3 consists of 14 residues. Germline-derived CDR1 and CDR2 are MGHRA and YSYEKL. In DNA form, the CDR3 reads TGCGCCAGCAGCCAAACAGGTGTAAAACGGCCCCAGCATTTT. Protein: CASSQTGVKRPQHF.

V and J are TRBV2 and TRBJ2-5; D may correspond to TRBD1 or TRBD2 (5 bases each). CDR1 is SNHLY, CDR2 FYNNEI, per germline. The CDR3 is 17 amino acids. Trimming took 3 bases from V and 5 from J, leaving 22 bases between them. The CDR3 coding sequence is TGTGCCAGCAGTGAGAAGCGGCCAGGGTTGATACTTGAGACCCAGTACTTC. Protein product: CASSEKRPGLILETQYF.

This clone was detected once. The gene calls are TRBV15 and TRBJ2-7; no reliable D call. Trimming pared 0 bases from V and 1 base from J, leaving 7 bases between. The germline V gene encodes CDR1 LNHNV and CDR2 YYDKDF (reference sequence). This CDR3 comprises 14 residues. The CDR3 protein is CATSRDARSYEQYF. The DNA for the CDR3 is TGTGCCACCAGCAGAGATGCGAGGTCCTACGAGCAGTACTTC. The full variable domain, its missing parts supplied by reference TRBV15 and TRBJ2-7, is DAMVIQNPRYQVTQFGKPVTLSCSQTLNHNVMYWYQQKSSQAPKLLFHYYDKDFNNEADTPDNFQSRRPNTSFCFLDIRSPGLGDTAMYLCATSRDARSYEQYFGPGTRLTVT.

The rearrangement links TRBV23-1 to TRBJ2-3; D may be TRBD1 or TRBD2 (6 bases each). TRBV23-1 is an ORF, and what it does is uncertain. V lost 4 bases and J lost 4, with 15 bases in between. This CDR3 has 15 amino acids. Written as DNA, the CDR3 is TGCGCCAGCAGTCTAGTTGGGGGGCTTGCAGATACGCAGTATTTT. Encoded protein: CASSLVGGLADTQYF.

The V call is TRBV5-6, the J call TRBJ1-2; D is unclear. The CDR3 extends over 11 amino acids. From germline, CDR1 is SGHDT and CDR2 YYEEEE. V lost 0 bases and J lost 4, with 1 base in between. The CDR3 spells CASSLAYGYTF. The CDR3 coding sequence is TGTGCCAGCAGCTTGGCCTATGGCTACACCTTC.

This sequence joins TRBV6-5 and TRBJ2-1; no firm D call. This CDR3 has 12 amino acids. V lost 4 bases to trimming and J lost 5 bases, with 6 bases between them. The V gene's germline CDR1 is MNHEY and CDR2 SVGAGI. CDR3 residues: CASSFRHNEQFF. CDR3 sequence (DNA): TGTGCCAGCAGTTTTCGGCACAATGAGCAGTTCTTC.

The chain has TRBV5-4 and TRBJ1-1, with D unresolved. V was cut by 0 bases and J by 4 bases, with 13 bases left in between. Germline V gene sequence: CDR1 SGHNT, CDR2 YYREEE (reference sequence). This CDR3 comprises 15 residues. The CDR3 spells CASSLGLERTTEAFF. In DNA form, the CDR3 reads TGTGCCAGCAGCTTGGGCCTCGAGCGTACCACTGAAGCTTTCTTT. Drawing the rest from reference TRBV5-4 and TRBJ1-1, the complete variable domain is ETGVTQSPTHLIKTRGQQVTLRCSSQSGHNTVSWYQQALGQGPQFIFQYYREEENGRGNFPPRFSGLQFPNYSSELNVNALELDDSALYLCASSLGLERTTEAFFGQGTRLTVV.

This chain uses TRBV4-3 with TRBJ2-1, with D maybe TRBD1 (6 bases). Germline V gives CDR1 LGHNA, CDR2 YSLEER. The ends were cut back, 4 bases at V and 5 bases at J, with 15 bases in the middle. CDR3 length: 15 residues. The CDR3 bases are TGCGCCAGCAGCCGCAGGGGAAGGGGAGACAATGAGCAGTTCTTC. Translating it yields CASSRRGRGDNEQFF.

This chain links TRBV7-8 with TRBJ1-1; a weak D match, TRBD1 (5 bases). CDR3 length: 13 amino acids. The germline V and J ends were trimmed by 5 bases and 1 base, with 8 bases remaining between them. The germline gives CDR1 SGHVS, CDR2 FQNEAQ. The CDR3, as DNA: TGTGCCAGCAGCCCAGGACAGAACACTGAAGCTTTCTTT. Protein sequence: CASSPGQNTEAFF.